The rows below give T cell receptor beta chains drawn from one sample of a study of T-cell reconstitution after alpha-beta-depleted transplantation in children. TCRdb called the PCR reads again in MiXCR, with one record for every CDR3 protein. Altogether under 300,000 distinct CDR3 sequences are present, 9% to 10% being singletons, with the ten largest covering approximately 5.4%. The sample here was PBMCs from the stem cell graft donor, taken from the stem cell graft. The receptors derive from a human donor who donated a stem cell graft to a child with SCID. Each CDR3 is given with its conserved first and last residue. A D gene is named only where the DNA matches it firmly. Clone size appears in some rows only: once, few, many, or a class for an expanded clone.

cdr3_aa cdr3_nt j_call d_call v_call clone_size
CSARGGGYPGEAFF TGCAGTGCTAGGGGTGGGGGGTACCCCGGGGAGGCTTTCTTT TRBJ1-1 . TRBV20-1 many
CSATRDRGRNNQPQHF TGCAGTGCCACCCGGGACAGGGGGCGAAACAATCAGCCCCAGCATTTT TRBJ1-5 TRBD1 TRBV20-1 many
CSARPGALNEQYF TGCAGTGCTAGACCCGGGGCTCTCAACGAGCAGTACTTC TRBJ2-7 . TRBV20-1 many
CSARGQPFNQPQHF TGCAGTGCTAGGGGTCAGCCTTTTAACCAGCCCCAGCATTTT TRBJ1-5 . TRBV20-1 many
CASSQLGSTDTQYF TGTGCCAGCAGCCAATTGGGCAGCACAGATACGCAGTATTTT TRBJ2-3 . TRBV14 many
CSASGQTNTEAFF TGCAGTGCTAGCGGGCAGACGAACACTGAAGCTTTCTTT TRBJ1-1 . TRBV20-1 many
CALGENTGELFF TGTGCCCTGGGGGAAAACACCGGGGAGCTGTTTTTT TRBJ2-2 . TRBV2 many
CASSPAEGADSPLHF TGTGCCAGCTCACCAGCAGAGGGGGCGGATTCACCCCTCCACTTT TRBJ1-6 TRBD1 TRBV18 many
CASSARGQNTEAFF TGTGCCAGCAGTGCGAGAGGTCAGAACACTGAAGCTTTCTTT TRBJ1-1 . TRBV6-1 few
CASSGQPNSPLHF TGCGCCAGCTCGGGACAGCCTAATTCACCCCTCCACTTT TRBJ1-6 TRBD1 TRBV5-1 many
CASSLGQGALDYGYTF TGTGCCAGCAGCCTGGGACAGGGGGCGCTTGACTATGGCTACACCTTC TRBJ1-2 TRBD1 TRBV7-9 .
CASSLVEGNSPLHF TGCGCCAGCAGCTTGGTAGAGGGGAATTCACCCCTCCACTTT TRBJ1-6 . TRBV5-1 many
CASKGTQGNTEAFF TGCGCCAGCAAAGGGACCCAGGGGAACACTGAAGCTTTCTTT TRBJ1-1 . TRBV5-1 many
CASSLVRSQPQHF TGTGCCAGCAGCTTAGTAAGGTCTCAGCCCCAGCATTTT TRBJ1-5 . TRBV7-2 many
CSARLAGRGGTQYF TGCAGTGCACGACTAGCGGGCAGGGGGGGAACGCAGTATTTT TRBJ2-3 TRBD2 TRBV20-1 many
CAVSPSGARRRYTDTQYF TGTGCCGTCTCCCCCAGCGGGGCCCGACGACGGTACACAGATACGCAGTATTTT TRBJ2-3 TRBD2 TRBV11-1 .
CASSQWTGAYGYTF TGTGCCAGCAGCCAATGGACCGGGGCCTATGGCTACACCTTC TRBJ1-2 . TRBV9 many
CASSEGGGGETQYF TGTGCCAGCAGCGAGGGTGGAGGGGGAGAGACCCAGTACTTC TRBJ2-5 . TRBV9 many
CASSPRVTLTYEQYF TGTGCCAGCAGCCCCAGGGTCACCTTGACCTACGAGCAGTACTTC TRBJ2-7 . TRBV7-2 many
CASSLGKISYNEQFF TGTGCCAGCAGCTTAGGGAAAATCTCCTACAATGAGCAGTTCTTC TRBJ2-1 . TRBV7-9 many
CASILSSRTGELFF TGTGCCAGCATCTTATCAAGCAGAACCGGGGAGCTGTTTTTT TRBJ2-2 . TRBV12-3/TRBV12-4 few
CSVEEEGSVDQETQYF TGCAGCGTTGAGGAAGAGGGATCCGTGGACCAAGAGACCCAGTACTTC TRBJ2-5 . TRBV29-1 few
CASSSPRQGATEAFF TGTGCCAGCAGCTCCCCTCGACAGGGGGCAACTGAAGCTTTCTTT TRBJ1-1 TRBD1 TRBV7-8 few
CASKRSGGAGTEAFF TGTGCCAGCAAGCGATCCGGGGGCGCTGGCACTGAAGCTTTCTTT TRBJ1-1 . TRBV2 many
CASSPRQGASDAEAFF TGTGCCAGCAGTCCCCGACAGGGGGCCTCGGACGCCGAAGCTTTCTTT TRBJ1-1 TRBD1 TRBV12-3/TRBV12-4 many
CSARLGQTQYF TGCAGTGCTAGACTGGGCCAGACCCAGTACTTC TRBJ2-5 . TRBV20-1 many
CASSLGSGLYEQYF TGTGCCAGCAGCTTAGGGTCAGGTCTCTACGAGCAGTACTTC TRBJ2-7 . TRBV7-2 many
CASSRRDYNEQFF TGTGCCAGCAGTCGCCGGGACTACAATGAGCAGTTCTTC TRBJ2-1 . TRBV6-2/TRBV6-3 few
CASSGHGKPYSPLHF TGTGCCAGCAGTGGCCATGGGAAGCCCTATTCACCCCTCCACTTT TRBJ1-6 . TRBV28 many
CASSRGLAGGLNEQFF TGCGCCAGCAGCCGGGGGCTAGCGGGGGGACTCAATGAGCAGTTCTTC TRBJ2-1 TRBD2 TRBV5-1 many
CSARIPRSGGQPQHF TGCAGTGCTAGAATACCACGATCTGGGGGGCAGCCCCAGCATTTT TRBJ1-5 . TRBV20-1 many
CAISEEDPPDTQYF TGTGCCATCAGTGAGGAGGACCCTCCAGATACGCAGTATTTT TRBJ2-3 . TRBV10-3 many
CSAKGDPNIQYF TGCAGTGCTAAAGGGGATCCAAACATTCAGTACTTC TRBJ2-4 . TRBV20-1 many
CASSSLGTAQETQYF TGCGCCAGCAGCAGTCTCGGGACAGCCCAAGAGACCCAGTACTTC TRBJ2-5 TRBD1 TRBV5-1 many
CASSFRSGGTYNEQFF TGTGCCAGCAGTTTTCGTTCCGGGGGCACCTACAATGAGCAGTTCTTC TRBJ2-1 . TRBV6-5 many
CSANYLKYF TGCAGTGCCAACTACCTCAAGTATTTT TRBJ2-3 . TRBV20-1 many
CAISEWGGYTF TGTGCCATCAGTGAATGGGGGGGCTACACCTTC TRBJ1-2 . TRBV10-3 many
CATSDPGHTGELFF TGTGCCACCAGTGACCCCGGACACACCGGGGAGCTGTTTTTT TRBJ2-2 . TRBV24-1 many
CSARDPLTGKGAFF TGCAGTGCTAGAGATCCCCTAACAGGGAAAGGCGCTTTCTTT TRBJ1-1 . TRBV20-1 medium-sized
CATSSRLASGADTQYF TGTGCCACCAGCAGCCGACTAGCATCGGGCGCAGATACGCAGTATTTT TRBJ2-3 TRBD2 TRBV15 many
CASSSKTGTGTDTQYF TGTGCCAGCAGCTCGAAAACCGGGACAGGCACAGATACGCAGTATTTT TRBJ2-3 TRBD1 TRBV5-5 few
CTRRRANVLTF TGCACCCGGAGGCGTGCCAACGTCCTGACTTTC TRBJ2-6 . TRBV20-1 .
CASSGTSGGANEQFF TGTGCCAGCAGTGGGACTAGCGGGGGGGCCAATGAGCAGTTCTTC TRBJ2-1 TRBD2 TRBV6-1 many
CASSQYSGQGTGELFF TGCGCCAGCAGCCAGTACTCAGGACAGGGGACCGGGGAGCTGTTTTTT TRBJ2-2 TRBD1 TRBV5-1 many
CASSRDSQSYEQYF TGTGCCAGCAGTCGGGACAGCCAATCCTACGAGCAGTACTTC TRBJ2-7 TRBD1 TRBV7-8 many
CASSDGQPGTDTQYF TGTGCCAGCAGTGACGGTCAGCCGGGCACAGATACGCAGTATTTT TRBJ2-3 . TRBV2 few
CSATHSRLPRPNEQFF TGCAGTGCTACGCACTCCCGTTTACCCCGGCCCAATGAGCAGTTCTTC TRBJ2-1 . TRBV20-1 many
CASSLGTLAKNIQYF TGCGCCAGCAGCTTGGGGACACTAGCCAAAAACATTCAGTACTTC TRBJ2-4 . TRBV5-1 many
CASSASGRNSGNTIYF TGTGCCAGCAGCGCGAGTGGACGGAACTCTGGAAACACCATATATTTT TRBJ1-3 . TRBV9 many
CASSLYTGAGGTEAFF TGTGCCAGCAGCCTATATACAGGGGCCGGGGGCACTGAAGCTTTCTTT TRBJ1-1 TRBD1 TRBV5-5 many
CASSLSAGAHEQFF TGTGCCAGCAGCTTAAGCGCGGGGGCCCATGAGCAGTTCTTC TRBJ2-1 . TRBV7-3 many
CAISELLGGAYQETQYF TGTGCCATCAGTGAGCTTTTGGGGGGCGCTTACCAAGAGACCCAGTACTTC TRBJ2-5 . TRBV10-3 many
CASSLGTGYDNSPLHF TGCGCCAGCAGCTTGGGGACAGGGTATGATAATTCACCCCTCCACTTT TRBJ1-6 TRBD1 TRBV5-1 few
CTSCPLLQGNQPQHF TGTACCAGCTGTCCCCTTCTTCAGGGGAATCAGCCCCAGCATTTT TRBJ1-5 . TRBV3-1 .
CASSVGTDYNSPLHF TGCGCCAGCAGCGTCGGGACGGACTATAATTCACCCCTCCACTTT TRBJ1-6 . TRBV5-1 many